Below, 27 T cell receptor beta chains from the same sample are listed, as sequenced in a study of T-cell reconstitution after alpha-beta-depleted transplantation in children (TCRdb year 2016). The sample's treatment or condition, from its label and the paper: allogeneic hematopoietic cell transplantation with graft depleted of TCRalphabeta T cells and CD19 B cells. Library method: PCR. Sequenced on an Illumina HiSeq 2500. To normalize quantification of the TCRbeta repertoire, the TCR libraries were built with molecular barcoding that relied on unique molecular identifiers. Using fastp trimming at Q25 and MiXCR clonotype assembly, TCRdb reanalyzed the public sequencing data and kept in-frame beta chains. Each CDR3 protein appears once, grouped with its most common genes and DNA. This sample is represented by 550,000 to 600,000 distinct CDR3 sequences; 23% of them were singletons. The ten largest clones capture 13% to 15% of the sample.

Sequencing used PBMCs, mostly from graft donor cells, obtained 360 days after TCRalphabeta/CD19-depleted stem cell transplant. The source is a boy less than two years old who had a stem cell transplant for acute myeloid leukemia, so the T cells may come from the graft donor.

The chain employs TRBV5-8 and TRBJ1-5; D is unresolved. Deletions cut 2 bases from V and 1 base from J, with 10 bases between. From germline, CDR1 is SGHTS and CDR2 YDEGEE. CDR3 size: 15 residues. The CDR3 loop reads CASSFFEGSNQPQHF. The CDR3 DNA is TGTGCCAGCAGCTTCTTTGAGGGCAGCAATCAGCCCCAGCATTTT.

The V and J genes are TRBV12-3 or TRBV12-4 and TRBJ1-5; TRBD1 agrees at 8 bases. V shed 4 bases, J shed 1 base, and the junction held 3 bases outside the gene matches. This CDR3 is built from 15 residues. This CDR3 reads CASSYRGLSNQPQHF. CDR3 coding DNA: TGTGCCAGCAGTTACAGGGGGTTAAGCAATCAGCCCCAGCATTTT.

This clonotype appeared many times. The chain joins TRBV20-1 to TRBJ2-7; 7 bases align to TRBD1. V gave up 5 bases and J gave up 4 bases; unmatched junction bases: 17. CDR3 length: 16 amino acids. Germline V gene sequence: CDR1 DFQATT, CDR2 SNEGSKA (reference sequence). CDR3 protein: CSASPPYDRVRYEQYF. DNA of the CDR3: TGCAGTGCTTCCCCCCCTTACGACAGGGTGAGATACGAGCAGTACTTC.

The chain couples TRBV28 to TRBJ2-1, with 7 bases identical to TRBD1. Germline assignment: CDR1 MDHEN and CDR2 SYDVKM. CDR3 length: 14 amino acids. V dropped 6 bases and J dropped 3; count of bases not matched to a gene: 5. Here the CDR3 DNA reads TGTGCCAGCAGAACCGGGACAGACTACAATGAGCAGTTCTTC. This sequence encodes CASRTGTDYNEQFF.

The chain carries TRBV4-3 and TRBJ2-2; D gene uncertain. CDR1 is LGHNA and CDR2 is YSLEER in the germline V gene. V was clipped by 3 bases and J by 7 bases, with 9 bases between them. The CDR3 extends over 13 amino acids. CDR3 sequence reads: CASSQRRLGELFF. The CDR3 DNA reads TGCGCCAGCAGCCAGAGAAGGCTCGGGGAGCTGTTTTTT.

This clonotype was recorded a few times. This chain links TRBV27 with TRBJ2-3; 11 nucleotides agree with TRBD2. There are 18 residues in the CDR3. Germline trimming cut 6 bases from V and 0 bases from J; bases unmatched to any gene: 11. Germline CDR1 is MNHEY and CDR2 is SMNVEV (reference sequence). The CDR3 is CASSPASGGPSSTDTQYF. CDR3 in DNA: TGTGCCAGCAGCCCGGCTAGCGGGGGGCCGTCTAGCACAGATACGCAGTATTTT.

This chain connects TRBV6-5 to TRBJ2-1; 7 nucleotides align to TRBD1. The length of the CDR3 is 15 residues. CDR1 and CDR2 (germline): MNHEY, SVGAGI. J was trimmed by 2 bases and V by 4 bases; bases with no gene match: 5. CDR3: CASSFDRDPYNEQFF. The CDR3 DNA reads TGTGCCAGCAGTTTCGACAGGGACCCCTACAATGAGCAGTTCTTC.

A few counts support this clonotype. This chain links TRBV7-9 with TRBJ2-1; D possibly corresponds to TRBD1 (6 bases). The V gene lost 0 bases and the J gene lost 7 bases, with 13 bases spanning the gap. Germline CDR1 and CDR2: SEHNR and FQNEAQ (reference sequence). The CDR3 covers 15 residues. The CDR3 nucleotides read TGTGCCAGCAGCTTAGCGGCAGGGGATAGGAATGAGCAGTTCTTC. Amino acids: CASSLAAGDRNEQFF.

The genes are TRBV30 and TRBJ2-2; D is possibly TRBD1 or TRBD2 (5 bases each). The V end lost 5 bases, the J end lost 7 bases, and 20 bases lay between the germline ends. Germline assignment: CDR1 GTSNPN and CDR2 SVGIG (reference sequence). The CDR3 has 15 amino acids. The CDR3 protein is CAWLRRDHSSGELFF. The DNA for the CDR3 is TGTGCCTGGCTCAGACGGGACCATTCGAGCGGGGAGCTGTTTTTT. The full variable domain, in which reference TRBV30 and TRBJ2-2 provide the parts outside the CDR3, is SQTIHQWPATLVQPVGSPLSLECTVEGTSNPNLYWYRQAAGRGLQLLFYSVGIGQISSEVPQNLSASRPQDRQFILSSKKLLLSDSGFYLCAWLRRDHSSGELFFGEGSRLTVL.

This clonotype was seen a few times. This chain uses TRBV12-3 or TRBV12-4 with TRBJ2-1; 8 bases are a match to TRBD1. This CDR3 is built from 16 residues. V lost 4 bases, J lost 8 bases, and 13 bases stayed unmatched. The CDR3 here is CASSSSSRTGFYEQFF. CDR3 DNA sequence: TGTGCCAGCAGTTCAAGCTCCCGGACAGGGTTCTATGAGCAGTTCTTC.

This clonotype has just a few counts. The V and J genes are TRBV20-1 and TRBJ2-2; D uncertain. The CDR3 has 16 residues. Germline CDR1 DFQATT, CDR2 SNEGSKA (reference sequence). V dropped 0 bases and J dropped 6 bases, with 17 bases sitting between them. The CDR3 sequence is CSAREPPHLHAGELFF. CDR3 DNA: TGCAGTGCTAGAGAGCCACCCCATTTGCACGCCGGGGAGCTGTTTTTT.

This clonotype was picked up many times. The chain has TRBV9 and TRBJ2-1; 13 bases are a match to TRBD2. The CDR3 contains 19 residues. CDR1 and CDR2 from the germline V gene are SGDLS and YYNGEE. The ends lost 3 bases at V and 0 bases at J; junction bases unmatched: 9. The CDR3 sequence is CASSGWTSGGLSSYNEQFF. Written as DNA, the CDR3 is TGTGCCAGCAGCGGATGGACTAGCGGGGGCCTTAGCTCCTACAATGAGCAGTTCTTC.

The chain carries TRBV6-6 and TRBJ1-2, with D tentatively TRBD1 (5 bases). Trimming cost V 8 bases and J 13 bases, with 14 bases left between them. The CDR3 loop spans 10 amino acids. Germline lookup yields CDR1 MNHNY and CDR2 SVGAGI (reference sequence). The CDR3 DNA reads as TGTGCCAGCTGGGGGTTAGCTCTCACCTTC. This translates into CASWGLALTF.

This clonotype occurred many times. V usage is TRBV6-5 and J usage is TRBJ2-7; D is unclear. The V gene's germline CDR1 is MNHEY and CDR2 SVGAGI. The ends were cut back, 0 bases at V and 2 bases at J, with 11 bases in the middle. CDR3 size: 15 residues. The DNA for the CDR3 is TGTGCCAGCAGTTACTCCCCCAGGCCCCCCTACGAGCAGTACGTC. It codes for CASSYSPRPPYEQYV.

This clonotype was picked up many times. The chain employs TRBV12-3 or TRBV12-4 and TRBJ2-1, with D tentatively TRBD2 (7 bases). V was pared by 6 bases and J by 2 bases, with 11 bases between. This CDR3 is 14 amino acids long. The CDR3 here is CASRRGPAYNEQFF. CDR3 in DNA: TGTGCCAGCAGGCGGGGGCCTGCCTACAATGAGCAGTTCTTC.

The table lists this clonotype with many counts. The chain employs TRBV27 and TRBJ2-1; D may be TRBD1 or TRBD2 (5 bases each). CDR3 length: 15 amino acids. Per the germline V gene, CDR1 is MNHEY and CDR2 is SMNVEV (reference sequence). V was shortened by 3 bases and J by 3 bases, with 12 bases between the two germline ends. CDR3 protein: CASSLGDGVYNEQFF. The CDR3 DNA is TGTGCCAGCAGTTTGGGGGATGGGGTCTACAATGAGCAGTTCTTC.

This clonotype has a count of ten or more. This chain connects TRBV6-2 or TRBV6-3 to TRBJ2-1, with a weak D call TRBD1 (6 bases). The CDR3 length is 15 residues. CDR1 MNHEY and CDR2 SVGEGT come from the germline V gene. Trimming took 6 bases from V and 0 from J, leaving 12 bases between them. The CDR3 region is CASRRQVRSYNEQFF. The CDR3 DNA reads TGTGCCAGCAGAAGACAGGTACGCTCCTACAATGAGCAGTTCTTC.

This clonotype was counted many times. This chain uses TRBV29-1 with TRBJ1-1; D is unclear. The V and J ends lost 6 bases and 0 bases respectively, with 5 bases between them. The CDR3 totals 11 residues. Germline V lookup: CDR1 SQVTM, CDR2 ANQGSEA. The CDR3 sequence is CSVKLNTEAFF. The CDR3 coding sequence is TGCAGCGTGAAATTGAACACTGAAGCTTTCTTT.

The V gene is TRBV20-1, the J gene TRBJ2-5, with D uncertain. The CDR3 consists of 14 residues. CDR1 is DFQATT, CDR2 SNEGSKA, per germline (reference sequence). V lost 4 bases and J 2 bases, leaving 14 bases between the germline ends. The CDR3 here is CSATQVGRQETQYF. The CDR3, as DNA: TGCAGTGCTACTCAGGTTGGACGACAAGAGACCCAGTACTTC.

The J gene is TRBJ2-2, the V gene TRBV6-1; weak D call: TRBD1 (5 bases). V gave up 5 bases and J gave up 6 bases, with 16 bases separating them. The CDR3 is 15 amino acids. Germline values: CDR1 MNHNS, CDR2 SASEGT. CDR3 DNA sequence: TGTGCCAGCAGTCCCAAGGGGCCCTTTCCCGGGGAGCTGTTTTTT. It codes for CASSPKGPFPGELFF.

The chain recombines TRBV4-3 with TRBJ2-1; tentative D call: TRBD2 (5 bases). This CDR3 region has 14 residues. Germline CDR1 reads LGHNA; CDR2 reads YSLEER. Trimming cost V 3 bases and J 10 bases, with 16 bases left between them. The DNA of the CDR3 is TGCGCCAGCAGCCAGGTAGGCGGAGGCGGGGAGCAGTTCTTC. Encoded protein: CASSQVGGGGEQFF.

This clonotype was seen ten or more times. The V call is TRBV6-5, the J call TRBJ1-1; 7 nucleotides align to TRBD1. The V gene's germline CDR1 is MNHEY and CDR2 SVGAGI. The CDR3 has 15 residues. Unmatched junction bases numbered 6, after V lost 4 bases and J lost 1 base. The CDR3 DNA reads TGTGCCAGCAGTTTAGGACAGGCCGAGAACACTGAAGCTTTCTTT. Translation: CASSLGQAENTEAFF.

This rearrangement joins TRBV6-2 or TRBV6-3 to TRBJ1-1, with no clear D. V lost 5 bases and J 4 bases, leaving 23 bases between the germline ends. CDR3 length: 17 residues. Germline V gene data show CDR1 as MNHEY and CDR2 as SVGEGT. CDR3 sequence (DNA): TGTGCCAGCAGTCCCCTCCCCCCCGCGGACGACGGCACTGAAGCTTTCTTT. This sequence encodes CASSPLPPADDGTEAFF.

This clonotype was seen many times. J is TRBJ2-1 and V is TRBV15, with D unresolved. The V and J ends lost 0 bases and 7 bases respectively, with 10 bases between them. The CDR3 totals 14 residues. Germline V gives CDR1 LNHNV, CDR2 YYDKDF (reference sequence). The CDR3 sequence is CATSRDRALNEQFF. DNA of the CDR3: TGTGCCACCAGCAGAGATCGGGCTTTGAATGAGCAGTTCTTC.

The chain carries TRBV25-1 and TRBJ2-3; D assignment may be TRBD1 or TRBD2 (6 bases each). This CDR3 region has 16 residues. Trimming pared 1 base from V and 3 bases from J, leaving 14 bases between. Germline loops: CDR1 MGHDK, CDR2 SYGVNS. The CDR3 reads CASSESGRGETDTQYF. The DNA of the CDR3 is TGTGCCAGCAGTGAATCCGGTAGGGGGGAGACAGATACGCAGTATTTT.

This clonotype has only one observation. The V and J genes are TRBV11-2 and TRBJ1-1, with 7 bases identical to TRBD1. The germline V gene has CDR1 SGHAT and CDR2 FQNNGV. Germline trimming cut 4 bases from V and 7 bases from J; bases unmatched to any gene: 9. The CDR3 spans 14 residues. The CDR3 DNA is TGTGCCAGCAGCTCCGCTACGACAGGGTTTGAAGCTTTCTTT. Its translation: CASSSATTGFEAFF.

The CDR3 nucleotides read TGTGCCAGCAGCCGAGGACAGGCACAAAACACCTACGAGCAGTACTTC. Encoded protein: CASSRGQAQNTYEQYF. The chain carries TRBV7-2 and TRBJ2-7; 7 positions match TRBD1. The CDR3 runs to 16 residues. CDR1 and CDR2 (germline): SGHTA, FQGNSA. J gave up 2 bases and V 5 bases, and 12 bases lay outside the gene matches.